The clone carrying this T cell receptor beta chain was detected a few times. No antigen is known for it. The CDR3 loop spans 13 amino acids. Germline V lookup: CDR1 DFQATT, CDR2 SNEGSKA (reference sequence). The ends were cut back, 4 bases at V and 0 bases at J, with 9 bases in the middle. The data belong to a study of T cell repertoires in cytomegalovirus infection. Across the study: An indication of both CMV infection and matching HLA type came from public TCR beta signatures. Whole-study results and caveats: The cumulative frequency of public TCR beta families distinguished individuals who carried CMV together with the relevant HLA.

MiXCR, applied by TCRdb to the reads, yields one record per CDR3 protein. This table holds about 210,000 distinct CDR3 sequences, approximately 6.7% found once. The sequence was collected from a human donor in good health (CMV status not recorded). Some clones in this sample may be carry-over from other donors' samples. The sequenced sample was PBMCs. This chain links TRBV20-1 with TRBJ1-1; maybe TRBD1 (6 bases). This CDR3 is CSAIGGMNTEAFF. CDR3 coding DNA: TGCAGTGCTATAGGGGGTATGAACACTGAAGCTTTCTTT.